This passage covers 20 T cell receptor beta chains from one sample sequenced in a study of shared clonotypes between healthy human individuals (dated by TCRdb to about 2020). The library was obtained by the immunoSEQ multiplex PCR assay. Here the immuneACCESS table is served through TCRdb, limited to in-frame sequences with V and J called. Missing clones are a known gap in these copies; in checked studies unresolved V genes cover under half, and the rest lacks a known reason. This sample gives 1,400,000 or so clones in total; approximately 98.5% of them show up just once. About 0.34% of the sample goes to the ten largest clones. The sample taken for sequencing was naive CD4+ T cells sorted from blood. In light of the paper, this sample's cell subset or site label describes: CD45RA+ positively selected. All receptors derive from a man aged 25-40 years in good health.

This CDR3 reads CASSLRGGAWGSEQYF. The CDR3 nucleotides are TGTGCCAGCAGTCTTCGAGGGGGCGCCTGGGGAAGCGAGCAGTACTTC. This rearrangement joins TRBV28 to TRBJ2-7; 7 bases are shared with TRBD1. Trimming at V came to 5 bases and at J to 6 bases, leaving 16 bases not matched to a gene. The CDR3 covers 16 residues. Germline CDR1 reads MDHEN; CDR2 reads SYDVKM.

Note on this clone: The same CDR3 arises from other DNA sequences in this sample as well. The chain recombines TRBV5-1 with TRBJ2-5; D gene ambiguous. The CDR3 covers 12 residues. Germline V gene lookup returns CDR1 SGHRS and CDR2 YFSETQ. Trimming removed 2 bases at V and 5 bases at J, with 7 bases between. The CDR3: CASSLPGETQYF. The CDR3 coding sequence is TGCGCCAGCAGCTTACCCGGGGAGACCCAGTACTTC.

CDR3 in DNA: TGTGCCAGCAGCTTGGACAGGGTGAGCGGCTACACCTTC. This translates into CASSLDRVSGYTF. The V and J genes are TRBV5-4 and TRBJ1-2, with a possible D match to TRBD1 (6 bases). V gave up 0 bases and J gave up 8 bases, with 11 bases separating them. Germline V gene sequence: CDR1 SGHNT, CDR2 YYREEE (reference sequence). The CDR3 runs 13 residues.

The chain is built from TRBV6-4 and TRBJ2-1; D possibly matches TRBD1 or TRBD2 (5 bases each). Germline V lookup: CDR1 MRHNA, CDR2 SNTAGT. This CDR3 spans 17 amino acids. V lost 5 bases, J lost 0 bases, and 17 bases lay in between. DNA for the CDR3: TGTGCCAGCAGTTTTAAGGTCGGGGCCAGCTCCTACAATGAGCAGTTCTTC. Its translation: CASSFKVGASSYNEQFF.

The chain joins TRBV2 to TRBJ1-1; D gene unclear. V was pared by 1 base and J by 4 bases, with 19 bases between. Germline-derived CDR1 and CDR2 are SNHLY and FYNNEI. The length of the CDR3 is 17 residues. In DNA, the CDR3 is TGTGCCAGCAGTGAAGAGGCAGGAAGATTGGTGGGCACTGAAGCTTTCTTT. Its protein is CASSEEAGRLVGTEAFF.

The chain links TRBV4-2 to TRBJ2-2, with TRBD1 matching over 9 bases. The CDR3 covers 15 residues. V shed 8 bases, J shed 7 bases, and the junction held 11 bases outside the gene matches. Germline V gene lookup returns CDR1 LGHNA and CDR2 YNFKEQ. The CDR3 region is CASHSPGQGNGELFF. CDR3 coding DNA: TGTGCCAGCCATTCCCCGGGACAGGGAAACGGGGAGCTGTTTTTT.

CDR3 bases: TGTGCCAGCTCAGGGCGAAACACCATATATTTT. It encodes CASSGRNTIYF. The rearrangement links TRBV2 to TRBJ1-3; D might be TRBD1 (5 bases). Deletions cut 8 bases from V and 5 bases from J, with 7 bases between. Germline V gene lookup returns CDR1 SNHLY and CDR2 FYNNEI. The CDR3 extends over 11 amino acids.

This clone was found once. V gene TRBV29-1 combines with J gene TRBJ2-6; D is unresolved. This CDR3 region has 16 residues. The ends were cut back, 4 bases at V and 0 bases at J, with 13 bases in the middle. The germline CDR1 and CDR2 sequences are SQVTM and ANQGSEA. This CDR3 is CSVGPSQISGANVLTF. The CDR3 DNA is TGCAGCGTTGGTCCGAGCCAGATCTCTGGGGCCAACGTCCTGACTTTC.

CDR3 coding DNA: TGTGCCAGCAGCGTAACGATAGCGGGAGAGGTGTTCTTC. It codes for CASSVTIAGEVFF. This chain links TRBV9 with TRBJ2-1; 9 bases line up with TRBD2. The germline gives CDR1 SGDLS, CDR2 YYNGEE. J lost 15 bases, V lost 1 base, and 8 bases had no gene match. The length of the CDR3 is 13 residues.

CDR3 in DNA: TGTGCCAGCAGTTTATCGCGGCTCAATGAAAAACTGTTTTTT. It specifies CASSLSRLNEKLFF. This chain connects TRBV27 to TRBJ1-4, with unresolved D. The CDR3 consists of 14 residues. Trimming stripped 0 bases from V and 5 bases from J, with 7 bases between. CDR1 is MNHEY and CDR2 is SMNVEV in the germline V gene (reference sequence).

The rearrangement uses TRBV27 and TRBJ2-7, with 10 bases that match TRBD1. This CDR3 has 13 amino acids. With 9 bases clipped from V and 3 bases from J, the junction kept 5 bases outside the gene matches. Germline assignment: CDR1 MNHEY and CDR2 SMNVEV (reference sequence). The CDR3 here is CASSGTGVYEQYF. In DNA, the CDR3 is TGTGCCAGTTCCGGGACAGGGGTCTACGAGCAGTACTTC.

This rearrangement joins TRBV7-2 to TRBJ2-1; 10 bases line up with TRBD2. V dropped 4 bases and J dropped 2; count of bases not matched to a gene: 5. The CDR3 consists of 16 residues. CDR1 and CDR2 from the germline V gene are SGHTA and FQGNSA. CDR3 protein: CASSSQGLATYNEQFF. CDR3 nucleotide sequence: TGTGCCAGCAGCTCGCAGGGACTAGCGACCTACAATGAGCAGTTCTTC.

This clone appeared a single time. V and J are TRBV7-3 and TRBJ2-3; 10 bases fit TRBD2. The junction had 3 bases not matched to a gene; V was cut back by 5 bases and J by 4 bases. This CDR3 region has 14 residues. In germline, CDR1 is SGHTA, CDR2 FQGTGA. The CDR3 bases are TGTGCCAGCAGCATTACTAGCGGGGCAGATACGCAGTATTTT. Its translation is CASSITSGADTQYF.

This chain links TRBV4-1 with TRBJ2-1; maybe TRBD2 (5 bases). The CDR3 totals 18 residues. CDR1 and CDR2 from the germline V gene are MGHRA and YSYEKL. Trimming cost V 0 bases and J 3 bases, with 18 bases left between them. As DNA, the CDR3 is TGCGCCAGCAGCCAAGATAGGGCGGGTCTAGTGTACTACAATGAGCAGTTCTTC. This sequence encodes CASSQDRAGLVYYNEQFF.

The chain carries TRBV15 and TRBJ2-1, with D uncertain. The length of the CDR3 is 17 residues. The germline V gene encodes CDR1 LNHNV and CDR2 YYDKDF (reference sequence). The ends were cut back, 0 bases at V and 10 bases at J, with 22 bases in the middle. As DNA, the CDR3 is TGTGCCACCAGCAGAGATCGTGACGGGTCGTACTTGGACGAGCAGTTCTTC. Translating it yields CATSRDRDGSYLDEQFF. Looking up the rest from reference TRBV15 and TRBJ2-1 gives the full variable domain: DAMVIQNPRYQVTQFGKPVTLSCSQTLNHNVMYWYQQKSSQAPKLLFHYYDKDFNNEADTPDNFQSRRPNTSFCFLDIRSPGLGDTAMYLCATSRDRDGSYLDEQFFGPGTRLTVL.

This chain links TRBV15 with TRBJ2-5; 11 bases align to TRBD1. The CDR3 loop spans 14 amino acids. Germline V gives CDR1 LNHNV, CDR2 YYDKDF (reference sequence). Trimming took 3 bases from V and 5 from J; bases not matched to a gene: 2. The CDR3 protein is CATSSGQGAETQYF. The CDR3 region has the DNA TGTGCCACCAGCAGCGGACAGGGGGCGGAGACCCAGTACTTC.

V gene TRBV5-5 combines with J gene TRBJ1-3; no firm D call. Germline values: CDR1 SGHKS, CDR2 YYEKEE (reference sequence). The CDR3 is made up of 14 amino acids. V shed 4 bases and J shed 0 bases, with 8 bases lying between them. DNA of the CDR3: TGTGCCAGCAGCGACTCGAGCTCTGGAAACACCATATATTTT. Its translation is CASSDSSSGNTIYF. The entire variable domain, with the rest obtained from reference TRBV5-5 and TRBJ1-3, is as follows: DAGVTQSPTHLIKTRGQQVTLRCSPISGHKSVSWYQQVLGQGPQFIFQYYEKEERGRGNFPDRFSARQFPNYSSELNVNALLLGDSALYLCASSDSSSGNTIYFGEGSWLTVV.

The chain carries TRBV7-2 and TRBJ2-1, with a possible D match to TRBD1 (5 bases). The CDR3 runs to 15 residues. Deletions cut 1 base from V and 6 bases from J, with 13 bases between. Germline V CDR1 and CDR2: SGHTA, FQGNSA. The CDR3 loop reads CASSLEAGLINEQFF. As DNA, the CDR3 is TGTGCCAGCAGCTTAGAGGCAGGGCTTATCAATGAGCAGTTCTTC.

This clone showed up just once. The V gene is TRBV5-1, the J gene TRBJ2-7; 11 positions match TRBD2. The CDR3 sequence is 17 residues long. With V trimmed by 2 bases and J by 6 bases, 13 bases remained unmatched. Germline CDR1 reads SGHRS; CDR2 reads YFSETQ. The CDR3 spells CASSFGLVAGGPGEQYF. The DNA for the CDR3 is TGCGCCAGCAGCTTTGGATTGGTAGCGGGAGGGCCGGGCGAGCAGTACTTC.

The DNA for the CDR3 is TGTGCCAGCAGCCACCCGGGACAGAGCACAGATACGCAGTATTTT. Protein product: CASSHPGQSTDTQYF. The chain couples TRBV6-6 to TRBJ2-3; 7 positions match TRBD1. Germline V lookup: CDR1 MNHNY, CDR2 SVGAGI (reference sequence). The CDR3 is made up of 15 amino acids. V gave up 6 bases and J gave up 0 bases; unmatched junction bases: 6.